This TCR beta chain stems from a study of cytomegalovirus exposure and HLA in healthy donors. Overall study findings and caveats: At a 0.05 false discovery rate, a later analysis found 16,951 TCR beta sequences to be associated with HLA alleles. Researchers reported in a later analysis that common viral pathogens appeared linked to several top clusters.

This PCR relied on a set of 60 Vbeta primers and 13 Jbeta primers. As originally analysed: Later analysis identified tens of millions of unique TCR beta chains, approximately 11 million shared. Assay used: immunoSEQ multiplex PCR; TCRdb lists only in-frame clones, some missing. V and J calls and clone size are copied from that table; D and trimming were computed from the DNA. Of some 200,000 clones listed, roughly 76% are singletons. Germline assignment: CDR1 SGHTA and CDR2 FQGNSA. V dropped 3 bases and J dropped 1 base, with 10 bases sitting between them. The CDR3 covers 15 residues. This clone was recorded once. Antigen unknown. The same CDR3 can be traced to other DNA sequences in this sample.

The specimen sequenced was PBMCs. The origin of this receptor is a man aged 35-49 years in good health and CMV-seropositive. The rearrangement uses TRBV7-2 and TRBJ1-5; tentative D call: TRBD1 (6 bases). This chain's CDR3 is CASSLTGRSNQPQHF. The CDR3, as DNA: TGTGCCAGCAGCTTGACAGGCCGGAGCAATCAGCCCCAGCATTTT.